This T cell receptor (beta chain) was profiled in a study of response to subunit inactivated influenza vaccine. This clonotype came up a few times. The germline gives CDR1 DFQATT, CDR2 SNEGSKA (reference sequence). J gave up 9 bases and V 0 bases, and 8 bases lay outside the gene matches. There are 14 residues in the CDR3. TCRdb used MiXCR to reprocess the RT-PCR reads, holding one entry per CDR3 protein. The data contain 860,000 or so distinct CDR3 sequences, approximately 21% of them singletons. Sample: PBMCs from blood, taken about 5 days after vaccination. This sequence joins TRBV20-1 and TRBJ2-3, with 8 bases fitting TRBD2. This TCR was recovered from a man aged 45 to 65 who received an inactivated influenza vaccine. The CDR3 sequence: CSARDLTSELTQYF. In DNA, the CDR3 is TGCAGTGCTAGAGATTTGACTAGCGAGTTGACGCAGTATTTT.